These 9 T cell receptor beta chains originate from one sample sequenced in a study of blood T cell repertoires in COVID-19. The data were produced by immunoSEQ multiplex PCR, yet TCRdb's version contains in-frame clones alone and is incomplete. The repertoire holds 200,000 to 250,000 clones, roughly 76% seen once, with 6.5% to 8.5% in the top ten. Source material: peripheral blood. The receptors come from a woman older than 75 with COVID-19, enrolled during active disease.

The rearrangement joins TRBV10-2 to TRBJ1-5; 8 nucleotides match TRBD1. This CDR3 spans 16 amino acids. Germline V gene sequence: CDR1 WSHSY, CDR2 SAAADI. With V trimmed by 2 bases and J by 6 bases, 9 bases remained unmatched. CDR3 amino acids: CASSERVRGPGQPQHF. The CDR3, as DNA: TGCGCCAGCAGTGAGAGGGTCAGGGGGCCGGGTCAGCCCCAGCATTTT.

The chain combines TRBV28 with TRBJ1-2; D is uncertain. The ends were cut back, 5 bases at V and 3 bases at J, with 7 bases in the middle. The CDR3 has 12 amino acids. Germline values: CDR1 MDHEN, CDR2 SYDVKM. The CDR3 bases are TGTGCCAGCAGTCCCTCTTACTATGGCTACACCTTC. The encoded protein is CASSPSYYGYTF.

J is TRBJ1-2 and V is TRBV28; D may be TRBD1 (6 bases). V was shortened by 6 bases and J by 4 bases, with 21 bases between the two germline ends. Germline-derived CDR1 and CDR2 are MDHEN and SYDVKM. There are 16 residues in the CDR3. CDR3 coding DNA: TGTGCCAGCAGCCCCCCGGGGGGCGAGGGGGTCTATGGCTACACCTTC. This translates into CASSPPGGEGVYGYTF.

CDR3 protein: CASSPDRGGDTQYF. DNA of the CDR3: TGTGCCAGTAGTCCCGACAGGGGCGGAGATACGCAGTATTTT. The chain carries TRBV19 and TRBJ2-3, with 8 positions matching TRBD1. The germline gives CDR1 LNHDA, CDR2 SQIVND (reference sequence). This CDR3 has 14 residues. V was clipped by 5 bases and J by 5 bases; unmatched bases: 6.

The chain has TRBV5-6 and TRBJ2-2, with 9 positions matching TRBD2. The V gene end was trimmed by 4 bases and the J gene end by 0 bases; junction bases not matched to a gene: 7. Per the germline V gene, CDR1 is SGHDT and CDR2 is YYEEEE. This CDR3 is 17 amino acids long. CDR3 in DNA: TGTGCCAGCAGCCTATTAGGGACTAGCTCGAACACCGGGGAGCTGTTTTTT. Its protein is CASSLLGTSSNTGELFF. Filled out from reference TRBV5-6 and TRBJ2-2, the complete variable domain reads DAGVTQSPTHLIKTRGQQVTLRCSPKSGHDTVSWYQQALGQGPQFIFQYYEEEERQRGNFPDRFSGHQFPNYSSELNVNALLLGDSALYLCASSLLGTSSNTGELFFGEGSRLTVL.

The chain is built from TRBV19 and TRBJ2-2, with unresolved D. The length of the CDR3 is 14 residues. V shed 3 bases and J shed 1 base, with 6 bases lying between them. Per germline, CDR1 LNHDA and CDR2 SQIVND (reference sequence). CDR3 loop: CASSIRQNTGELFF. The CDR3 DNA sequence: TGTGCCAGTAGTATCCGACAGAACACCGGGGAGCTGTTTTTT.

This clone has a handful of counts. This chain links TRBV3-1 (or the pseudogene TRBV3-2) with TRBJ1-4; tentative D call: TRBD1 (5 bases). V gave up 2 bases and J gave up 2 bases, with 9 bases separating them. Germline CDR1 LGHDT, CDR2 YNNKEL (reference sequence). The length of the CDR3 is 15 residues. The CDR3: CASSQTGTTNEKLFF. The DNA for the CDR3 is TGTGCCAGCAGCCAAACCGGGACTACTAATGAAAAACTGTTTTTT.

The table lists this clone with a few counts. V and J are TRBV6-2 or TRBV6-3 and TRBJ2-7, with TRBD2 identical over 12 bases. Germline V gives CDR1 MNHEY, CDR2 SVGEGT. Trimming cost V 6 bases and J 6 bases; bases outside gene matches: 9. This CDR3 is 15 amino acids long. In nucleotides, the CDR3 is TGTGCCAGCAGCAAGACTAGCGGGAGTTCCGGCGAGCAGTACTTC. It yields the protein CASSKTSGSSGEQYF.

The chain employs TRBV3-1 (or the pseudogene TRBV3-2) and TRBJ2-5; 16 bases map to TRBD2. Germline CDR1 reads LGHDT; CDR2 reads YNNKEL (reference sequence). The CDR3 has 17 amino acids. J was trimmed by 5 bases and V by 2 bases; bases with no gene match: 5. CDR3 region: CASSQQRGLAGGETQYF. CDR3 nucleotides: TGTGCCAGCAGCCAACAGCGGGGACTAGCGGGAGGGGAGACCCAGTACTTC.